This is a list of T cell receptor beta chains from one sample in a study of blood T cell repertoires in COVID-19. Only in-frame clones appear in the TCRdb table, and some are missing; sequencing was by immunoSEQ multiplex PCR. The sample carries roughly 190,000 clones, 76% recorded once. Source material: PBMCs or T cells enriched from blood (not recorded which). The receptors shown here come from a woman aged 45-65 years with acute COVID-19. Both conserved end residues are part of each CDR3. The D gene is left open where the match is weak.

v_gene,d_gene,j_gene,CDR3aa,CDR3nt
TRBV24-1,NA,TRBJ2-1,CATMPASVGSEQFF,TGTGCCACCATGCCGGCTAGCGTAGGTAGTGAGCAGTTCTTC
TRBV7-8,TRBD1,TRBJ2-1,CASSLGGRVNEQFF,TGTGCCAGCAGCCTAGGGGGCAGGGTAAATGAGCAGTTCTTC
TRBV7-8,TRBD1,TRBJ1-5,CASSPRTGVQPQHF,TGTGCCAGCAGCCCAAGGACAGGGGTCCAGCCCCAGCATTTT
TRBV28,NA,TRBJ1-2,CASSGGPSLAGYTF,TGTGCCAGCAGTGGAGGGCCCTCCTTGGCGGGCTACACCTTC
TRBV25-1,TRBD1,TRBJ1-4,CASGTGATNEKLFF,TGTGCCAGCGGGACAGGTGCAACTAATGAAAAACTGTTTTTT
TRBV6-5,NA,TRBJ1-5,CASSTDRYSNQPQHF,TGTGCCAGCAGCACGGACAGATATAGCAATCAGCCCCAGCATTTT
TRBV29-1,NA,TRBJ1-5,CSVGGNSNQPQHF,TGCAGCGTTGGAGGAAATAGCAATCAGCCCCAGCATTTT
TRBV6-6,TRBD1,TRBJ1-2,CASSPGGQGTPRYGYTF,TGTGCCAGCAGTCCCGGGGGACAGGGGACCCCTAGGTATGGCTACACCTTC
TRBV28,TRBD2,TRBJ2-1,CASSYSGGQFF,TGTGCCAGCAGTTACTCGGGGGGGCAGTTCTTC
TRBV7-2,NA,TRBJ2-3,CASSLTKAGTDTQYF,TGTGCCAGCAGCTTAACTAAAGCGGGCACAGATACGCAGTATTTT
TRBV13,TRBD1,TRBJ1-3,CASSYPGTASGNTIYF,TGTGCCAGCAGCTACCCCGGGACAGCCTCTGGAAACACCATATATTTT
TRBV10-3,NA,TRBJ1-1,CAISGLGRNTEAFF,TGTGCCATCAGTGGGCTAGGTAGGAACACTGAAGCTTTCTTT